The rows below give T cell receptor beta chains drawn from one sample of a study of T cell responses to AZD1222 COVID-19 vaccine. Only in-frame clones appear in the TCRdb table, and some are missing; sequencing was by immunoSEQ multiplex PCR. The profile shows 95,000 to 150,000 clones, under 95% of them singletons. Sequences were derived from peripheral blood, sampled on day 0 of AZD1222 vaccination. The receptor set was obtained from an adult in good health. The CDR3 runs from the conserved cysteine through the conserved F or W. Each record gives: clone size, D gene, V gene, J gene, CDR3 protein, CDR3 DNA. D genes are given only for firm matches. Part of the rows lack a size; the others show once, few, many or a class for expanded clones.

>-|-|TRBV5-1|TRBJ1-1
CASSLAAGARVGEAFF
TGCGCCAGCAGCTTGGCCGCGGGGGCGCGAGTCGGTGAAGCTTTCTTT
>-|-|TRBV5-1|TRBJ1-1
CASSLWMLQDTEAFF
TGCGCCAGCAGCTTGTGGATGCTCCAGGACACTGAAGCTTTCTTT
>-|-|TRBV27|TRBJ1-5
CASRDSRSNQPQHF
TGTGCCAGCAGGGACAGTAGAAGCAATCAGCCCCAGCATTTT
>-|-|TRBV11-2|TRBJ1-6
CASSLEWEGHSPLHF
TGTGCCAGCAGCTTAGAATGGGAGGGGCATTCACCCCTCCACTTT
>few|-|TRBV3-1/TRBV3-2|TRBJ1-1
CASSQDVGPEAFF
TGTGCCAGCAGCCAAGATGTGGGGCCTGAAGCTTTCTTT
>-|-|TRBV3-1/TRBV3-2|TRBJ1-5
CASSQDLGNQPQHF
TGTGCCAGCAGCCAAGATCTGGGGAATCAGCCCCAGCATTTT
>-|-|TRBV10-3|TRBJ1-1
CAISETGMNTEAFF
TGTGCCATCAGTGAGACAGGGATGAACACTGAAGCTTTCTTT
>once|-|TRBV7-9|TRBJ1-2
CASSSSLPGYGYTF
TGTGCCAGCAGCTCCAGTTTGCCGGGCTATGGCTACACCTTC
>-|-|TRBV30|TRBJ1-6
CAWSVPGNSPLHF
TGTGCCTGGAGTGTCCCAGGGAATTCACCCCTCCACTTT
>-|-|TRBV7-3|TRBJ1-1
CASSLQGNTEAFF
TGTGCCAGCAGCCTACAGGGGAACACTGAAGCTTTCTTT
>-|TRBD1|TRBV10-3|TRBJ1-2
CAIRVGQGYGYTF
TGTGCCATCAGGGTAGGACAGGGGTATGGCTACACCTTC
>-|TRBD2|TRBV11-2|TRBJ2-2
CASSLVLRTSGRHTGELFF
TGTGCCAGCAGCTTAGTCTTACGGACTAGCGGGAGGCACACCGGGGAGCTGTTTTTT
>-|-|TRBV3-1/TRBV3-2|TRBJ1-3
CASSQSDTRGNTIYF
TGTGCCAGCAGCCAATCAGACACCCGAGGGAACACCATATATTTT
>-|TRBD1|TRBV27|TRBJ2-7
CASSPGQSYEQYF
TGTGCCAGCAGCCCGGGACAGTCCTACGAGCAGTACTTC
>-|-|TRBV12-3/TRBV12-4|TRBJ1-1
CASIPEMNTEAFF
TGTGCCAGCATACCGGAAATGAACACTGAAGCTTTCTTT
>-|-|TRBV19|TRBJ2-7
CASSSDLDRLGNEQYF
TGTGCCAGTAGCTCAGATTTAGACAGGTTAGGGAACGAGCAGTACTTC
>-|-|TRBV11-2|TRBJ2-7
CASSLDYSDSYEQYF
TGTGCCAGCAGCTTAGATTACAGTGACTCCTACGAGCAGTACTTC
>-|-|TRBV27|TRBJ1-2
CASSPGGGDYGYTF
TGTGCCAGCAGTCCCGGTGGAGGGGACTATGGCTACACCTTC
>-|-|TRBV15|TRBJ1-2
CATSRDGALGEDYGYTF
TGTGCCACCAGCAGAGATGGGGCGTTAGGGGAGGACTATGGCTACACCTTC
>-|-|TRBV19|TRBJ1-3
CASSISQRSGNTIYF
TGTGCCAGTAGTATATCTCAGCGATCTGGAAACACCATATATTTT
>-|-|TRBV19|TRBJ1-5
CASSTPGNQPQHF
TGTGCCAGTAGTACCCCGGGGAATCAGCCCCAGCATTTT
>-|-|TRBV11-1|TRBJ2-7
CASSFGGNEQYF
TGTGCCAGCAGCTTTGGGGGCAACGAGCAGTACTTC
>-|-|TRBV29-1|TRBJ1-1
CSVPGGGSTEAFF
TGCAGCGTTCCGGGAGGTGGATCCACTGAAGCTTTCTTT